Below, 6 T cell receptor beta chains from the same sample are listed, as sequenced in a study of T cells in Graves' hyperthyroidism and ophthalmopathy. What was amplified from RNA transcripts were TCR beta CDR3 regions. A first-round RT-PCR of the TCR CDR3 used the HTBI primer set. MiXCR, applied by TCRdb to the multiplex PCR reads, yields one record per CDR3 protein. The data contain some 620,000 distinct CDR3 sequences, around 15% of them singletons. Material: blood. These receptor sequences come from a woman in her 30s with Graves' hyperthyroidism.

The rearrangement joins TRBV3-1 to TRBJ2-7; 8 bases align to TRBD2. The ends lost 4 bases at V and 6 bases at J; junction bases unmatched: 11. The CDR3 has 15 residues. Germline assignment: CDR1 LGHDT and CDR2 YNNKEL (reference sequence). The CDR3: CASSPSAGVVSEQYF. The CDR3 DNA reads as TGTGCCAGCAGCCCTTCAGCGGGAGTTGTCTCCGAGCAGTACTTC.

V usage is TRBV7-9 and J usage is TRBJ2-5; no firm D call. Germline CDR1 and CDR2: SEHNR and FQNEAQ (reference sequence). The ends were cut back, 4 bases at V and 2 bases at J, with 20 bases in the middle. This CDR3 comprises 17 residues. The CDR3 sequence is CASSSAVSGQPQETQYF. The CDR3 bases are TGTGCCAGCAGCTCCGCCGTTTCTGGCCAGCCACAAGAGACCCAGTACTTC.

This clonotype was recorded only once. This may come from a read error, since a much larger clone is one base off. V usage is TRBV27 and J usage is TRBJ1-2, with D maybe TRBD1 (6 bases). Germline-derived CDR1 and CDR2 are MNHEY and SMNVEV (reference sequence). Trimming left V 4 bases short and J 2 bases short, with 11 bases between. CDR3 length: 14 amino acids. CDR3 DNA: TGTGCCAGCAGTTACGGACAGAGGAACTATGGCTACACCTTC. Translating it yields CASSYGQRNYGYTF.

This clonotype was counted only a few times. The chain joins TRBV11-1 to TRBJ2-6; unclear D gene. V shed 2 bases and J shed 0 bases, with 5 bases lying between them. CDR1 and CDR2 (germline): SGHAT, FQDESV (reference sequence). The CDR3 contains 15 residues. The CDR3 loop is CASSLWSSGANVLTF. The CDR3, as DNA: TGTGCCAGCAGCTTATGGAGCTCTGGGGCCAACGTCCTGACTTTC.

This clonotype was seen ten or more times. V usage is TRBV20-1 and J usage is TRBJ2-7; TRBD2 agrees at 11 bases. This CDR3 has 14 residues. Trimming at V came to 6 bases and at J to 4 bases, leaving 8 bases not matched to a gene. Germline V gives CDR1 DFQATT, CDR2 SNEGSKA (reference sequence). The CDR3 region is CSAATSGSQYEQYF. DNA for the CDR3: TGCAGTGCGGCTACTAGCGGGAGTCAGTACGAGCAGTACTTC.

The chain couples TRBV30 to TRBJ2-1, with D hard to call. CDR1 and CDR2 from the germline V gene are GTSNPN and SVGIG (reference sequence). The CDR3 is 13 residues long. V was shortened by 5 bases and J by 0 bases, with 8 bases between the two germline ends. CDR3 coding DNA: TGTGCCTGGCATGACGGCTCCTACAATGAGCAGTTCTTC. This gives the protein CAWHDGSYNEQFF.